The 32 T cell receptor beta chains given below trace back to one sample, sequenced in a study of identical twins. MiXCR was run by TCRdb on the 5' RACE reads, yielding one entry per CDR3 protein. Seen here are hundreds of thousands of distinct CDR3 sequences, more than 6.5% observed once, and the top ten hold approximately 0.89%. These data were also reused for a study on yellow fever vaccine responses in identical twins.

Material for sequencing was PBMCs. These receptors all come from a woman aged 18-29 years in good health.

In this sample, this clonotype turned up a few times. This rearrangement joins TRBV14 to TRBJ1-1; no clear D. Trimming shortened V by 1 base and J by 9 bases, and 15 bases separated the two germline ends. The CDR3 has 14 amino acids. CDR1 is SGHDN and CDR2 is FVKESK in the germline V gene. The DNA for the CDR3 is TGTGCCAGCAGCCAAGCGGTGGGCGAGCCTAAAGCTTTCTTT. Its protein is CASSQAVGEPKAFF.

In its sample, this clonotype was seen many times. The gene calls are TRBV12-3 or TRBV12-4 and TRBJ2-2; D is uncertain. This CDR3 spans 11 amino acids. V lost 9 bases and J lost 4, with 6 bases in between. The CDR3 bases are TGTGCCAGTGGCTTCACCGGGGAGCTGTTTTTT. It encodes CASGFTGELFF.

V is TRBV5-1 and J is TRBJ2-2; TRBD2 matches 7 bases. Germline trimming cut 3 bases from V and 6 bases from J; bases unmatched to any gene: 2. Germline V gene data show CDR1 as SGHRS and CDR2 as YFSETQ. This CDR3 comprises 13 residues. In DNA, the CDR3 is TGCGCCAGCAGCTGGACTAGTTCCGGGGAGCTGTTTTTT. Residues: CASSWTSSGELFF.

There are a few counts of this clonotype. The J gene is TRBJ2-1, the V gene TRBV20-1; 7 positions agree with TRBD2. The CDR3 totals 13 residues. Trimming removed 7 bases from V and 4 bases from J; junction bases left unmatched: 7. CDR1 and CDR2 from the germline V gene are DFQATT and SNEGSKA (reference sequence). The CDR3 DNA is TGCAGTGGGGAGCGGGACCGTTACAATGAGCAGTTCTTC. It is translated as CSGERDRYNEQFF.

V gene TRBV7-9 combines with J gene TRBJ2-2; 10 positions agree with TRBD2. This CDR3 has 17 amino acids. Per the germline V gene, CDR1 is SEHNR and CDR2 is FQNEAQ (reference sequence). Trimming removed 4 bases from V and 4 bases from J; junction bases left unmatched: 9. The DNA for the CDR3 is TGTGCCAGCAGCTCCATTCTAGCGGGGGTTCCCACCGGGGAGCTGTTTTTT. Residues: CASSSILAGVPTGELFF.

This clonotype was recorded at least ten times. The chain employs TRBV12-3 or TRBV12-4 and TRBJ2-5; 7 nucleotides agree with TRBD1. The CDR3 covers 13 residues. Trimming cost V 5 bases and J 4 bases; bases outside gene matches: 4. As DNA, the CDR3 is TGTGCCAGCAGTAGTACAGGGGTAGAGACCCAGTACTTC. Translation: CASSSTGVETQYF.

This chain joins TRBV7-6 and TRBJ2-1; 13 positions agree with TRBD2. J lost 8 bases, V lost 2 bases, and 6 bases had no gene match. This CDR3 has 16 residues. CDR1 is SGHVS and CDR2 is FNYEAQ in the germline V gene. CDR3 sequence reads: CASSLFTSGRVDEQFF. The CDR3 DNA follows: TGTGCCAGCAGCTTATTCACTAGCGGGAGGGTGGATGAGCAGTTCTTC.

In this sample, this clonotype turned up many times. The rearrangement joins TRBV20-1 to TRBJ2-7; 10 bases align to TRBD2. Germline V gene sequence: CDR1 DFQATT, CDR2 SNEGSKA (reference sequence). The J segment lost 4 bases and the V segment lost 4 bases, leaving 4 bases of the junction unmatched. The CDR3 length is 13 residues. CDR3 DNA sequence: TGCAGTGCTATAAGCGGGGGGGCGTACGAGCAGTACTTC. It translates to CSAISGGAYEQYF.

V is TRBV15 and J is TRBJ2-3; 9 bases map to TRBD1. CDR1 is LNHNV, CDR2 YYDKDF, per germline (reference sequence). V trimming: 9 bases; J trimming: 4 bases; junction bases outside the gene matches: 8. CDR3 size: 14 residues. This CDR3 is CATEQGALADTQYF. DNA of the CDR3: TGTGCCACTGAACAGGGGGCACTTGCAGATACGCAGTATTTT. Supplemented by reference TRBV15 and TRBJ2-3, the full variable domain reads DAMVIQNPRYQVTQFGKPVTLSCSQTLNHNVMYWYQQKSSQAPKLLFHYYDKDFNNEADTPDNFQSRRPNTSFCFLDIRSPGLGDTAMYLCATEQGALADTQYFGPGTRLTVL.

The V and J genes are TRBV7-8 and TRBJ2-3, with TRBD2 matching 10 bases. Looked up from germline, CDR1 is SGHVS and CDR2 is FQNEAQ. V lost 3 bases and J lost 1; bases outside the gene matches: 4. CDR3 length: 16 residues. CDR3 nucleotide sequence: TGTGCCAGCAGCTTGTCAGCGGGGGGGGGCACAGATACGCAGTATTTT. Translating it yields CASSLSAGGGTDTQYF.

This clonotype occurred a few times. The genes are TRBV27 and TRBJ2-1; 7 bases map to TRBD1. V trimming: 3 bases; J trimming: 8 bases; junction bases outside the gene matches: 13. Germline V CDR1 and CDR2: MNHEY, SMNVEV (reference sequence). This CDR3 spans 16 amino acids. This CDR3 is CASSLSGTARRDEQFF. CDR3 DNA sequence: TGTGCCAGCAGTTTGTCCGGGACAGCTAGGCGCGATGAGCAGTTCTTC.

This clonotype was seen ten or more times. The V gene is TRBV7-8, the J gene TRBJ2-7; 7 nucleotides align to TRBD2. With 1 base clipped from V and 2 bases from J, the junction kept 8 bases outside the gene matches. CDR3 length: 16 amino acids. Germline values: CDR1 SGHVS, CDR2 FQNEAQ. CDR3 protein: CASSLVLTSRTYEQYF. CDR3 DNA: TGTGCCAGCAGCTTAGTCCTGACTAGCAGAACCTACGAGCAGTACTTC.

Only a few counts were recorded for this clonotype. The J gene is TRBJ2-7, the V gene TRBV10-3; no clear D gene. The CDR3 extends over 12 amino acids. The germline V gene has CDR1 ENHRY and CDR2 SYGVKD. Trimming took off 4 bases at V and 3 bases at J, with 7 bases between the two ends. The CDR3: CAISGPNYEQYF. The CDR3 nucleotides read TGTGCCATCAGTGGACCCAACTACGAGCAGTACTTC.

The chain joins TRBV5-4 to TRBJ2-4; D remains unclear. The CDR3 consists of 17 residues. Germline CDR1 is SGHNT and CDR2 is YYREEE (reference sequence). Trimming shortened V by 2 bases and J by 0 bases, and 15 bases separated the two germline ends. The CDR3 here is CASSLPTTGLAKNIQYF. The CDR3, as DNA: TGTGCCAGCAGCTTACCCACCACTGGTTTAGCCAAAAACATTCAGTACTTC.

V usage is TRBV4-3 and J usage is TRBJ2-1; 11 nucleotides match TRBD2. Germline CDR1 LGHNA, CDR2 YSLEER. The J segment lost 5 bases and the V segment lost 2 bases, leaving 14 bases of the junction unmatched. The CDR3 is 19 residues long. This chain's CDR3 is CASSQILAGEYLLHNEQFF. In DNA form, the CDR3 reads TGCGCCAGCAGCCAAATACTAGCGGGAGAATATTTGCTCCACAATGAGCAGTTCTTC.

This clonotype came up many times. V gene TRBV27 combines with J gene TRBJ2-3, with D possibly matching TRBD2 (6 bases). Between the trimmed V and J ends, which lost 2 bases and 6 bases, there was a span of 9 bases. Germline CDR1 reads MNHEY; CDR2 reads SMNVEV (reference sequence). CDR3 size: 13 residues. In DNA form, the CDR3 reads TGTGCCAGCAGTTTAGACCTAGCGGATACGCAGTATTTT. Protein: CASSLDLADTQYF.

The chain links TRBV28 to TRBJ2-5; TRBD2 might be the D (7 bases). CDR1 is MDHEN and CDR2 is SYDVKM in the germline V gene. This CDR3 spans 15 amino acids. V lost 7 bases and J lost 5, with 20 bases in between. The CDR3: CASNSPRRGGETQYF. CDR3 DNA sequence: TGTGCCAGCAATTCCCCCCGTAGGGGGGGGGAGACCCAGTACTTC.

This clonotype was counted only a few times. As DNA, the CDR3 is TGCGCCAGCAGCCAAGGAGGGAACAGCCCCCATGGCTACACCTTC. As protein: CASSQGGNSPHGYTF. The chain has TRBV4-3 and TRBJ1-2; D is unresolved. Trimming took 1 base from V and 6 from J, leaving 15 bases between them. The CDR3 extends over 15 amino acids. The germline V gene has CDR1 LGHNA and CDR2 YSLEER.

This clonotype was observed many times. This rearrangement joins TRBV24-1 to TRBJ1-5; D call uncertain. The CDR3 is 14 residues long. Germline lookup yields CDR1 KGHDR and CDR2 SFDVKD. V lost 4 bases to trimming and J lost 1 base, with 7 bases between them. The CDR3 reads CATSELDSNQPQHF. In nucleotides, the CDR3 is TGTGCCACCAGTGAGTTGGACAGCAATCAGCCCCAGCATTTT.

This clonotype was counted only a few times. The chain uses TRBV12-3 or TRBV12-4 and TRBJ2-3, with TRBD2 as a possible D gene (6 bases). With 1 base removed from V and 0 bases from J, the gap between germline ends came to 14 bases. This CDR3 spans 17 amino acids. CDR3: CASSLEIVAASTDTQYF. CDR3 DNA: TGTGCCAGCAGTTTAGAGATAGTAGCGGCTAGCACAGATACGCAGTATTTT.

The CDR3 loop is CATSDLSPGDTDTQYF. CDR3 bases: TGTGCCACCAGTGATTTGTCTCCGGGGGACACAGATACGCAGTATTTT. The V gene is TRBV24-1, the J gene TRBJ2-3; TRBD2 is a possible D gene (6 bases). The germline CDR1 and CDR2 sequences are KGHDR and SFDVKD. This CDR3 comprises 16 residues. V lost 0 bases to trimming and J lost 2 bases, with 11 bases between them.

This clonotype was recorded at least ten times. This chain connects TRBV11-2 to TRBJ2-5; TRBD1 matches 12 bases. Per the germline V gene, CDR1 is SGHAT and CDR2 is FQNNGV. This CDR3 has 16 amino acids. J gave up 5 bases and V 5 bases, and 9 bases lay outside the gene matches. The CDR3 region is CASSPGDRGHQETQYF. Here the CDR3 DNA reads TGTGCCAGCAGCCCAGGGGACAGGGGGCATCAGGAGACCCAGTACTTC.

The chain recombines TRBV24-1 with TRBJ2-2; D gene ambiguous. Looked up from germline, CDR1 is KGHDR and CDR2 is SFDVKD. Trimming removed 3 bases from V and 3 bases from J, with 13 bases in between. This CDR3 spans 16 amino acids. CDR3 nucleotide sequence: TGTGCCACCAGTGATCGACGGAGATCAGACACCGGGGAGCTGTTTTTT. Translation: CATSDRRRSDTGELFF.

This chain links TRBV6-5 with TRBJ2-3; D remains ambiguous. The CDR3 has 15 residues. Germline CDR1 reads MNHEY; CDR2 reads SVGAGI. V was shortened by 0 bases and J by 5 bases, with 12 bases between the two germline ends. The CDR3: CASSYSAANGDTQYF. DNA of the CDR3: TGTGCCAGCAGTTACTCGGCAGCGAATGGAGATACGCAGTATTTT.

This clonotype was recorded only once. This chain uses TRBV20-1 with TRBJ2-1; tentative D call: TRBD1 (5 bases). The germline gives CDR1 DFQATT, CDR2 SNEGSKA (reference sequence). The V end was cut by 3 bases, the J end by 4 bases, with 10 bases between. This CDR3 contains 13 residues. The CDR3 sequence is CSARGLVYNEQFF. The CDR3 region has the DNA TGCAGTGCTAGGGGGCTAGTTTACAATGAGCAGTTCTTC.

This clonotype was recorded at least ten times. This CDR3 reads CSVTGTVVSIQYF. As DNA, the CDR3 is TGCAGCGTGACTGGGACGGTGGTAAGCATTCAGTACTTC. J is TRBJ2-4 and V is TRBV29-1, with D tentatively TRBD1 or TRBD2 (5 bases each). V was cut by 6 bases and J by 9 bases, with 18 bases left in between. Per germline, CDR1 SQVTM and CDR2 ANQGSEA. CDR3 length: 13 amino acids.

A note on this clonotype: The DNA is omitted, as the CDR3 cannot be located on it reliably, and the CDR3 follows TCRdb's listing. V is TRBV6-2 or TRBV6-3 and J is TRBJ1-2; TRBD1, as called in the table, went unchecked against the DNA. Including both end residues, the CDR3 is 13 amino acids long. From germline, CDR1 is MNHEY and CDR2 SVGEGT. This CDR3 reads CASTSSWGTGATF.

The chain is built from TRBV12-3 or TRBV12-4 and TRBJ2-7, with 15 positions matching TRBD2. There are 17 residues in the CDR3. After removal of 4 bases from V and 6 bases from J, the junction contained 10 bases not matched to a gene. In DNA form, the CDR3 reads TGTGCCAGCAGTTACGGACTAGCGGGGGGGCCATCGGGCGAGCAGTACTTC. Translating gives CASSYGLAGGPSGEQYF.

This clonotype was found a few times. The rearrangement links TRBV4-3 to TRBJ2-4; 9 nucleotides match TRBD2. This CDR3 is 17 amino acids long. J lost 3 bases, V lost 0 bases, and 6 bases had no gene match. Germline CDR1 reads LGHNA; CDR2 reads YSLEER. CDR3 region: CASSQEASGTNKNIQYF. The CDR3 DNA reads TGCGCCAGCAGCCAAGAAGCTAGCGGGACCAACAAAAACATTCAGTACTTC.

The J gene is TRBJ2-2, the V gene TRBV3-1; tentative D call: TRBD2 (5 bases). The CDR3 consists of 15 residues. The ends were cut back, 4 bases at V and 4 bases at J, with 13 bases in the middle. In germline, CDR1 is LGHDT, CDR2 YNNKEL (reference sequence). The chain's CDR3 is CASSREELGTGELFF. In nucleotides, the CDR3 is TGTGCCAGCAGCCGAGAGGAACTAGGCACCGGGGAGCTGTTTTTT.

This chain links TRBV25-1 with TRBJ2-5; TRBD2 is a possible D gene (5 bases). The CDR3 spans 16 residues. V lost 4 bases, J lost 4 bases, and 19 bases lay in between. The germline V gene encodes CDR1 MGHDK and CDR2 SYGVNS. In DNA, the CDR3 is TGTGCCAGCAGTGGCGGAAGGCGAGAGGGCCGAGAGACCCAGTACTTC. It is translated as CASSGGRREGRETQYF.

The rearrangement joins TRBV11-2 to TRBJ1-2, with D tentatively TRBD1 (6 bases). The V gene's germline CDR1 is SGHAT and CDR2 FQNNGV. V was shortened by 5 bases and J by 12 bases, with 16 bases between the two germline ends. CDR3 length equals 12 residues. The CDR3 loop is CASSTFGGPNTF. The CDR3 nucleotides read TGTGCCAGCAGCACCTTTGGGGGGCCCAACACCTTC.